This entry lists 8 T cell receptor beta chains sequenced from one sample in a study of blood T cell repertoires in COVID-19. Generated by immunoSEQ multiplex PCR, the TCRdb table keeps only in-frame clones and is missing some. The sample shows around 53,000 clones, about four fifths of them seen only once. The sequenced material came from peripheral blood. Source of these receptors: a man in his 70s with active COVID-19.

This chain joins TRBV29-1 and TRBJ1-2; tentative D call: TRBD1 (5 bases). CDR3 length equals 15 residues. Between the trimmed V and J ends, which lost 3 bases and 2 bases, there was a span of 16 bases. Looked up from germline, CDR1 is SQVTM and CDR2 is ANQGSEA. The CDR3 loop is CSVDSRQGSNYGYTF. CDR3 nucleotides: TGCAGCGTTGACAGCAGGCAGGGCTCGAACTATGGCTACACCTTC.

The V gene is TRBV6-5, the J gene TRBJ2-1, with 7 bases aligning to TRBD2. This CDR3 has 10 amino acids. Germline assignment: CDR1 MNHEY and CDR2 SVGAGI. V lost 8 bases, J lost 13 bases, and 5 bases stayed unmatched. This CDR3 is CASGRAEQFF. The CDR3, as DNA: TGTGCCAGCGGGAGGGCCGAACAGTTCTTC.

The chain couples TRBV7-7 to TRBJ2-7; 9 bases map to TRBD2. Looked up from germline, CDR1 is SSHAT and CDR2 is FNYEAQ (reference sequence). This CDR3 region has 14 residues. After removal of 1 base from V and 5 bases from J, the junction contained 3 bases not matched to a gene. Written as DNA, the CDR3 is TGTGCCAGCAGCTTAGTAGCGGGAGCCGACGAGCAGTACTTC. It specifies CASSLVAGADEQYF. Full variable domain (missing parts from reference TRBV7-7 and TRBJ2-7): GAGVSQSPRYKVTKRGQDVTLRCDPISSHATLYWYQQALGQGPEFLTYFNYEAQPDKSGLPSDRFSAERPEGSISTLTIQRTEQRDSAMYRCASSLVAGADEQYFGPGTRLTVT.

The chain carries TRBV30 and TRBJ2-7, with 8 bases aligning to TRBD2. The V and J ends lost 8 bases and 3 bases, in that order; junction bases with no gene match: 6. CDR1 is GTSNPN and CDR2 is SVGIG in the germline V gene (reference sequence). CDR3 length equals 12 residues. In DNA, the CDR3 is TGTGCCCAAGGGACTAGTTACTACGAGCAGTACTTC. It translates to CAQGTSYYEQYF. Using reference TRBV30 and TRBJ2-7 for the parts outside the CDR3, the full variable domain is SQTIHQWPATLVQPVGSPLSLECTVEGTSNPNLYWYRQAAGRGLQLLFYSVGIGQISSEVPQNLSASRPQDRQFILSSKKLLLSDSGFYLCAQGTSYYEQYFGPGTRLTVT.

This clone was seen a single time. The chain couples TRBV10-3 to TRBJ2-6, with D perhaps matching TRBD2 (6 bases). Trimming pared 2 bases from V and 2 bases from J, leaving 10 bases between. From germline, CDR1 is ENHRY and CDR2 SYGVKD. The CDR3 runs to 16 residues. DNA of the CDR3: TGTGCCATCAGTGAGGATGGAGGGGCTGGGGCCAACGTCCTGACTTTC. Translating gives CAISEDGGAGANVLTF.

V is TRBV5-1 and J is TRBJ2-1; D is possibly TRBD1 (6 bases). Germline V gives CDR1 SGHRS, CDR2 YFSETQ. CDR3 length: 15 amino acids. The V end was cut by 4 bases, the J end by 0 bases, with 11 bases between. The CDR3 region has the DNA TGCGCCAGCAGCGAAAGGACAGACTCCTACAATGAGCAGTTCTTC. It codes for CASSERTDSYNEQFF.

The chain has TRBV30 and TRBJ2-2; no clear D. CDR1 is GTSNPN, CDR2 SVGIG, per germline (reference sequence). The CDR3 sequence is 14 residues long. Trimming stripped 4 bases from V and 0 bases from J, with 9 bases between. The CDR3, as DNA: TGTGCCTGGAAACAACAGACGAACACCGGGGAGCTGTTTTTT. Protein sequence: CAWKQQTNTGELFF. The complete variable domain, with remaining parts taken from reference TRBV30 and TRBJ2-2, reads SQTIHQWPATLVQPVGSPLSLECTVEGTSNPNLYWYRQAAGRGLQLLFYSVGIGQISSEVPQNLSASRPQDRQFILSSKKLLLSDSGFYLCAWKQQTNTGELFFGEGSRLTVL.

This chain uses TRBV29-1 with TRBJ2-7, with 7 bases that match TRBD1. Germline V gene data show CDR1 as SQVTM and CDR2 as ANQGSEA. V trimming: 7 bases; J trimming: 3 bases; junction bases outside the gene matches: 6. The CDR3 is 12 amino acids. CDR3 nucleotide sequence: TGCAGCGCAGGGACAGAGTACTACGAGCAGTACTTC. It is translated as CSAGTEYYEQYF.